The clone carrying this T cell receptor (beta chain) showed up just once. The data were obtained in a study of blood T cell repertoires in COVID-19. Data came from immunoSEQ multiplex PCR; TCRdb stores just in-frame clones and leaves some out. Among around 250,000 clones, about 84% were seen once, and the ten largest hold roughly 12%. Unmatched junction bases numbered 3, after V lost 4 bases and J lost 6 bases. The length of the CDR3 is 14 residues. The V gene's germline CDR1 is SNHLY and CDR2 FYNNEI. The sequence derives from an older man with acute or convalescent COVID-19. The gene calls are TRBV2 and TRBJ2-1, with 10 bases aligning to TRBD1. What was sequenced was peripheral blood. In nucleotides, the CDR3 is TGTGCCAGCAGTGGACAGGGGGCCCGCAATGAGCAGTTCTTC. As protein: CASSGQGARNEQFF.